Presented here are 16 T cell receptor beta chains from one specimen sequenced in a study of blood T cell repertoires in COVID-19. TCRdb keeps only in-frame clones here, not all; method: immunoSEQ multiplex PCR. The sample lists roughly 200,000 clones; 85% to 90% were seen once. Sequences were obtained from PBMCs or T cells enriched from blood (not recorded which). The source of these receptors is a middle-aged woman with acute COVID-19.

The J gene is TRBJ1-2, the V gene TRBV9, with 11 bases matching TRBD1. CDR1 and CDR2 (germline): SGDLS, YYNGEE. The CDR3 is 14 amino acids. After removal of 9 bases from V and 3 bases from J, the junction contained 7 bases not matched to a gene. The DNA of the CDR3 is TGTGCCAACGAAATGGACAGGGGGCACTATGGCTACACCTTC. Encoded protein: CANEMDRGHYGYTF.

This clone was picked up a small number of times. The chain joins TRBV5-1 to TRBJ1-1; weak D call: TRBD1 (6 bases). Germline V lookup: CDR1 SGHRS, CDR2 YFSETQ. There are 16 residues in the CDR3. V shed 0 bases and J shed 0 bases, with 12 bases lying between them. CDR3: CASSLELGTLNTEAFF. As DNA, the CDR3 is TGCGCCAGCAGCTTGGAGTTGGGGACATTGAACACTGAAGCTTTCTTT.

The chain is built from TRBV19 and TRBJ2-1; the D gene is possibly TRBD1 (6 bases). Trimming shortened V by 7 bases and J by 6 bases, and 13 bases separated the two germline ends. From germline, CDR1 is LNHDA and CDR2 SQIVND (reference sequence). The CDR3 is 13 amino acids. The DNA of the CDR3 is TGTGCCAGTACACATACAGGGACCAATGAGCAGTTCTTC. Translated, it gives CASTHTGTNEQFF.

The CDR3 coding sequence is TGTGCTAGTGGTTTGGTCCCCGGGGAAGAGACCCAGTACTTC. Protein sequence: CASGLVPGEETQYF. The rearrangement joins TRBV12-5 to TRBJ2-5, with D perhaps matching TRBD2 (5 bases). Germline CDR1 and CDR2: LGHNT and FRNRAP. CDR3 length: 14 residues. V was cut by 0 bases and J by 3 bases, with 8 bases left in between. Full variable domain (outside the CDR3, taken from reference TRBV12-5 and TRBJ2-5): DARVTQTPRHKVTEMGQEVTMRCQPILGHNTVFWYRQTMMQGLELLAYFRNRAPLDDSGMPKDRFSAEMPDATLATLKIQPSEPRDSAVYFCASGLVPGEETQYFGPGTRLLVL.

This chain connects TRBV14 to TRBJ1-1, with a weak D call TRBD1 (5 bases). CDR1 and CDR2 (germline): SGHDN, FVKESK. The CDR3 is 15 amino acids. The V and J ends lost 4 bases and 4 bases respectively, with 16 bases between them. CDR3 residues: CASSPTRARATEAFF. CDR3 bases: TGTGCCAGCAGCCCTACCAGGGCCAGGGCCACTGAAGCTTTCTTT.

J is TRBJ1-5 and V is TRBV9, with D unresolved. The CDR3 is 13 amino acids. V dropped 0 bases and J dropped 7 bases, with 8 bases sitting between them. Germline CDR1 reads SGDLS; CDR2 reads YYNGEE. CDR3 sequence: CASSVEGAQPQHF. As DNA, the CDR3 is TGTGCCAGCAGCGTAGAGGGAGCCCAGCCCCAGCATTTT. Using reference TRBV9 and TRBJ1-5 for the parts outside the CDR3, the full variable domain is DSGVTQTPKHLITATGQRVTLRCSPRSGDLSVYWYQQSLDQGLQFLIQYYNGEERAKGNILERFSAQQFPDLHSELNLSSLELGDSALYFCASSVEGAQPQHFGDGTRLSIL.

CDR3 in amino acids: CASSAGLAGGISYEQYF. As DNA, the CDR3 is TGTGCCAGCAGCGCGGGACTAGCGGGGGGGATCTCCTACGAGCAGTACTTC. This sequence joins TRBV5-4 and TRBJ2-7; 16 bases map to TRBD2. Germline values: CDR1 SGHNT, CDR2 YYREEE (reference sequence). V lost 4 bases and J lost 0; bases outside the gene matches: 4. The CDR3 spans 17 residues.

The CDR3 protein is CASTDRGYYEQYF. CDR3 coding DNA: TGTGCCAGTACGGACAGGGGATACTACGAGCAGTACTTC. The chain employs TRBV5-5 and TRBJ2-7; 9 bases line up with TRBD1. Per the germline V gene, CDR1 is SGHKS and CDR2 is YYEKEE (reference sequence). This CDR3 is built from 13 residues. The J segment lost 3 bases and the V segment lost 8 bases, leaving 6 bases of the junction unmatched. Combining the CDR3 with reference TRBV5-5 and TRBJ2-7 gives the whole variable domain DAGVTQSPTHLIKTRGQQVTLRCSPISGHKSVSWYQQVLGQGPQFIFQYYEKEERGRGNFPDRFSARQFPNYSSELNVNALLLGDSALYLCASTDRGYYEQYFGPGTRLTVT.

The chain recombines TRBV9 with TRBJ1-4; D perhaps matches TRBD1 (5 bases). Germline-derived CDR1 and CDR2 are SGDLS and YYNGEE. V dropped 2 bases and J dropped 5 bases, with 13 bases sitting between them. CDR3 size: 15 residues. The CDR3 loop reads CASSVRDSLNEKLFF. The CDR3 DNA reads TGTGCCAGCAGCGTCCGTGACAGCCTCAATGAAAAACTGTTTTTT.

The chain's CDR3 is CATSDSGLANEKLFF. CDR3 coding DNA: TGTGCCACCAGTGATTCAGGGTTGGCTAATGAAAAACTGTTTTTT. V usage is TRBV24-1 and J usage is TRBJ1-4; maybe TRBD1 (5 bases). The V end lost 2 bases, the J end lost 3 bases, and 9 bases lay between the germline ends. Germline CDR1 reads KGHDR; CDR2 reads SFDVKD. The CDR3 extends over 15 amino acids.

The chain joins TRBV29-1 to TRBJ2-7, with TRBD2 as a possible D gene (7 bases). The CDR3 has 15 amino acids. The V gene lost 1 base and the J gene lost 1 base, with 14 bases spanning the gap. Germline V CDR1 and CDR2: SQVTM, ANQGSEA. The CDR3 spells CSVEGGRAGSYEQYF. The CDR3 DNA follows: TGCAGCGTTGAAGGGGGGCGAGCGGGGTCCTACGAGCAGTACTTC.

The chain couples TRBV10-3 to TRBJ2-1; 7 bases fit TRBD2. Germline assignment: CDR1 ENHRY and CDR2 SYGVKD. The ends lost 8 bases at V and 10 bases at J; junction bases unmatched: 14. The CDR3 is 14 amino acids. CDR3 sequence (DNA): TGTGCCATCGGGGGGACGGGGGGAGTAGGAGAGCAGTTCTTC. This encodes CAIGGTGGVGEQFF.

The chain recombines TRBV9 with TRBJ1-3; D is possibly TRBD1 (6 bases). The CDR3 has 20 residues. V dropped 4 bases and J dropped 1 base, with 27 bases sitting between them. Germline assignment: CDR1 SGDLS and CDR2 YYNGEE. The CDR3 spells CASSSIAPWETGQSGNTIYF. As DNA, the CDR3 is TGTGCCAGCAGCTCTATAGCCCCATGGGAGACAGGTCAATCTGGAAACACCATATATTTT. The entire variable domain, with the rest obtained from reference TRBV9 and TRBJ1-3, is as follows: DSGVTQTPKHLITATGQRVTLRCSPRSGDLSVYWYQQSLDQGLQFLIQYYNGEERAKGNILERFSAQQFPDLHSELNLSSLELGDSALYFCASSSIAPWETGQSGNTIYFGEGSWLTVV.

The chain's CDR3 is CASSLHQGTIGATDTQYF. CDR3 coding DNA: TGTGCCAGCAGCTTGCATCAGGGAACAATAGGGGCAACAGATACGCAGTATTTT. The gene calls are TRBV5-4 and TRBJ2-3; D is perhaps TRBD1 (5 bases). The germline V and J ends were trimmed by 1 base and 3 bases, with 21 bases remaining between them. The CDR3 totals 18 residues. Germline CDR1 reads SGHNT; CDR2 reads YYREEE (reference sequence). The entire variable domain, with the rest obtained from reference TRBV5-4 and TRBJ2-3, is as follows: ETGVTQSPTHLIKTRGQQVTLRCSSQSGHNTVSWYQQALGQGPQFIFQYYREEENGRGNFPPRFSGLQFPNYSSELNVNALELDDSALYLCASSLHQGTIGATDTQYFGPGTRLTVL.

The chain recombines TRBV28 with TRBJ2-7; 11 bases agree with TRBD2. CDR1 and CDR2 (germline): MDHEN, SYDVKM. The ends lost 4 bases at V and 4 bases at J; junction bases unmatched: 9. The CDR3 consists of 16 residues. Written as DNA, the CDR3 is TGTGCCAGCAGTTACCCCTCTAGCGGGGGGATTTACGAGCAGTACTTC. Translating it yields CASSYPSSGGIYEQYF.

V is TRBV7-2 and J is TRBJ2-5; the match to TRBD1 covers 7 bases. Germline assignment: CDR1 SGHTA and CDR2 FQGNSA. CDR3 length: 15 amino acids. After removal of 5 bases from V and 5 bases from J, the junction contained 11 bases not matched to a gene. The CDR3: CASSPTGTVQETQYF. The CDR3 nucleotides are TGTGCCAGCAGCCCTACGGGGACAGTTCAGGAGACCCAGTACTTC.